This record looks at one TCR beta chain sequence and its context. What antigen it recognizes has not been identified. The input lacks base qualities; no much larger clone sits a single base away. The library was prepared using the immunoSEQ multiplex PCR assay. The multiplex PCR relied on a mix of 60 forward primers for TCR Vbeta segments and 13 reverse primers for TCR Jbeta segments. Amplification of the CDR3 region of rearranged TCR beta genes was performed with a multiplex PCR assay on genomic DNA. The Illumina HiSeq System was used to sequence the amplified TCR beta libraries as 87-base-pair reads. Under the source paper's analysis protocol: A later analysis counted approximately 74 million unique TCR beta chains across the 700 or so repertoires, and 9 million to 14 million of these chains were shared by at least two donors. Raw reads were error-corrected and collapsed into unique sequences by a nearest-neighbor algorithm in which closely related sequences were merged to remove PCR and sequencing errors. Alignment of CDR3 sequences to IMGT reference sequences was used to assign V, D and J gene segments. For a sequence to be retained, at least a six-nucleotide match to both a V gene segment and a J gene segment was required. Rearrangements were classified as productive when the CDR3 lacked stop codons and remained in frame with V and J, and all other rearrangements were classified as non-productive. CDR3 was defined according to IMGT convention as the region running from the second conserved V-encoded cysteine to the conserved J-encoded phenylalanine. The earlier analysis of about 590 of the donors excluded sequences that lacked an unambiguous match to a single V gene segment. An earlier analysis of under 750 of the donors called V segments functional above 56.7% productive rearrangements and segregating when the between-donor standard deviation exceeded 5%. To diagnose cytomegalovirus status from the catalog of TCR beta chain sequences, a statistical classification framework was built. In a later analysis, V and J genes were assigned by comparing TCR nucleotide sequences against IMGT/GENE-DB human TR gene sequences. A later analysis assigned CDR3 sequences and most-parsimonious VDJ recombination scenarios with the TCRdist pipeline. A later analysis defined each TCR beta chain by its CDR3 amino acid sequence plus V-gene family, and excluded reads lacking a unique V-gene family. A later analysis removed over 500 highly shared, low-generation-probability nucleotide sequences to deal with suspected cross-contamination and a sequencing artifact. In a later analysis, a clonal expansion index for each public chain was calculated from normalized within-repertoire ranks of inferred template counts. In a later analysis, generation probabilities were computed using a VDJ recombination model fitted to out-of-frame rearrangements, and the results were checked against IGoR. In a later analysis, TCR-TCR, TCR-HLA and TCR-CMV co-occurrence was scored with hypergeometric tests, and a repertoire-size bias correction was applied to TCR pairs. In a later analysis, false discovery rates were estimated by permuting HLA or CMV assignments 20 times. In a later analysis, co-occurring TCRs were grouped with DBSCAN, and TCRdist sequence similarity was added when clustering was performed within HLA-allele-positive subsets. Repertoires with fewer than 30,000 or more than 120,000 public chains were left out of co-occurrence clustering, as were five repertoires with anomalous nucleotide sharing. In its TCRdb copy, this immuneACCESS table keeps in-frame sequences only and misses some clones. Where compared with another copy, unresolved V genes explain less than half of these, and the others have no known cause. V, J and clone size derive from that table, while D and trimming were established from the DNA sequence. The sample records over 65,000 clones, 60% to 80% of which are singletons. The top ten constitute approximately 7.8% of the sample.

This sample was included in a study of cytomegalovirus exposure and HLA in healthy donors (dated 2017 in TCRdb). Turning to the overall study: An earlier analysis of a few hundred of the donors reported 276 Gb of sequence data and some 110 million unique TCR beta sequences obtained from approximately 180 million T cells. An early release covering 550 to 700 HLA-typed donors comprised approximately 300 gigabases of sequencing data and 65 million to 100 million unique TCR sequences. The genetic ancestry cluster associated with self-reported Caucasian donors included roughly 84% of the 398 genotyped donors. The aim of the study was to test whether cataloging public T cell receptors could identify signatures of past pathogen exposure. The study used immunosequencing to profile the T cell repertoires of 670 or so subjects and linked those repertoires to cytomegalovirus serostatus. Along with the approximately 700-subject first cohort, a separate validation cohort of over a hundred different subjects was used. To predict cytomegalovirus infection status, the study combined high-throughput TCR immunosequencing, statistical association of individual TCRs with disease status, and machine learning. To study patterns of TCR occurrence, a later analysis re-analyzed previously published TCR beta repertoires from 550 to 800 donors and added high-resolution HLA genotyping. Rather than using new phenotypic data, the later analysis identified candidate immune exposures from TCR beta sequences and from how often those sequences occurred across donors. In an earlier analysis of 550 to 700 of the donors, high-throughput TCR beta sequencing was used to judge whether each TCR beta V gene segment behaved as functional or pseudogenic. Donor age, sex, ethnicity and CMV serostatus were compiled alongside the repertoire data. Genome-wide SNP genotypes for about 60% of the roughly 700 donors were used in a later genetic analysis, which treated that subset as a discovery cohort. Every discovery cohort repertoire had been produced on one sequencing platform. HLA typing included class I and class II loci at four-digit resolution. The number of donors typed differed by locus, with roughly 620-640 for A, B, C, DRB1 and DQB1, around 520 for DQA1, some 570 for DPA1, and approximately 470 for DPB1. Four or five DR-DQ haplotypes were handled as single units for association and clustering because linkage in the cohort was strong. Among about 400 genotyped donors of the cohort, an average of roughly 230,000 unique TCR beta nucleotide sequences was sequenced per donor, of which 15% to 20% were non-productive.

The CDR3 holds 14 amino acids from the cysteine to the phenylalanine. Only the CDR3 portion is preserved as DNA: 42 bases, with reading frame beginning at the first base. Taken from the germline V gene (reference sequence), the CDR1 and CDR2 loops are SGHNT and YYREEE. For this chain, trimming is 3 bases at the V end and 4 bases at the J end, and the number of junction bases without a gene match is 5. The investigation overall reported the following: A further reported finding was that TCR beta sequences accurately predicted the HLA-A and HLA-B alleles for most subjects in the first cohort. In a later analysis, some 17,000 TCR beta sequences were associated with specific HLA alleles at a false discovery rate of 0.05. In a later analysis, HLA-associated TCR beta chains showed more clonal expansion and lower generation probabilities than non-associated chains that were equally common. Most TCR sequences were observed very rarely across donors, whereas some public TCRs were present in many individuals. The sequencing pipeline was judged likely to have produced a cluster of highly shared sequence variants as a technical artifact. The study listed 150 to 200 TCR beta chains as associated with cytomegalovirus. Assigning TCR associations to individual alleles was difficult when HLA alleles, especially DR and DQ, strongly co-occurred. Immune exposure information for the cohort was limited to CMV serostatus. In a later genetic analysis, fewer N-insertions in productive TCRs were reported among donors in an Asian-associated ancestry cluster than the approximately 710-donor mean. HLA typing was unavailable for some donors at each locus, so association tests used only the typed subset. A later analysis found that most CMV-associated TCR beta chains appeared HLA-restricted, with HLA associations seemingly driven largely by CMV exposure. Because the 87-base-pair reads could not distinguish some IMGT-functional V segments, including TRBV6-2 and TRBV6-3, those segments were excluded. According to a later analysis, TCR association rates differed among HLA loci, with DRB1 alleles showing the most associated TCRs and HLA-C alleles showing the fewest. Linkage disequilibrium might explain the correlated functional status among segregating V segments, but an unknown experimental factor could not be ruled out. Several of the top co-occurrence clusters appeared to be linked to parvovirus B19, influenza, CMV and Epstein-Barr virus, according to a later analysis. Roughly uniform sequencing depth across donors was assumed in presence/absence analyses, although this assumption may not hold. The classifier was reported to diagnose cytomegalovirus status with high specificity and sensitivity in both the original cohort and the validation cohort. Because counts were too low, about 18 rarely observed V segments, including chromosome 9 orphons, were left out of the earlier analysis of about 500 of the donors. In vitro tests confirmed that a few of the cytomegalovirus-associated TCR beta chains recognize cytomegalovirus antigens. A later genetic analysis associated a missense DCLRE1C variant with V-gene and J-gene trimming of TCR beta chains, and an independent cohort replicated the association. In an earlier analysis of some 500 of the donors, most TCR beta V segments appeared in productive rearrangements about 87% or about 30% of the time, broadly matching IMGT annotations. The authors suggested that the approach could potentially be extended to other disease states and immunological phenotypes. In this cohort, only TCR beta chains were sequenced, and detectable features were limited by the absence of alpha or paired-chain data.

The cohort was made up of 500 to 850 healthy bone marrow donors. At the time of sampling, all cohort members were nominally healthy, though unrecorded immune exposures were likely present. The donor tested CMV seropositive, placing the donor among the 289 seropositive members of the cohort. A peripheral blood sample was collected from each donor, and TCR beta sequencing was performed on peripheral blood mononuclear cells. Genomic DNA extraction from the blood cell samples was performed with the Qiagen DNeasy Blood Extraction Kit. The sequencing sample was made of PBMCs. This TCR was recovered from a man aged 55 to 70 in good health and CMV-seropositive. The V and J genes are TRBV5-4 and TRBJ2-3; 7 bases in the middle match TRBD2. The CDR3 has the sequence CASSSTSDADTQYF. The sequenced DNA is TGTGCCAGCAGCTCTACTAGCGACGCAGATACGCAGTATTTT.